This T cell receptor (beta chain) was retrieved from a study of blood T cell repertoires in COVID-19. Whole-study context: Samples representing acute and convalescent COVID-19 were sourced from the United States, Italy and Spain. Sample material is recorded as cDNA or gDNA derived from T cells, B-cell-depleted T cells, or PBMCs.

In the original processing: Nucleated cell counts were estimated from reference gene primer amplification. Generated by immunoSEQ multiplex PCR, the TCRdb table keeps only in-frame clones and is missing some. That table furnishes V, J and clone size, whereas the DNA furnished D and trimming. This sample has over 400,000 clones, with around 90% found just once. A Seattle source enrolled patients during active infection and followed them longitudinally. Looked up from germline, CDR1 is LGHNA and CDR2 is YNFKEQ. CDR3 length: 16 residues. The V and J ends lost 5 bases and 4 bases respectively, with 18 bases between them.

Input material: peripheral blood. The V and J genes are TRBV4-2 and TRBJ2-1, with a weak D call TRBD2 (6 bases). This clonotype originated in a woman aged 50 to 60 with COVID-19, enrolled during active disease. The CDR3 protein is CASSSNSGDSYNEQFF. CDR3 DNA: TGTGCCAGCAGCTCAAATTCCGGGGACTCGTACAATGAGCAGTTCTTC.